Listed below are T cell receptor beta chains from one sample, sequenced in a study of glioma-infiltrating T cells. TCRdb re-derived calls from the multiplex PCR reads in MiXCR, one entry per CDR3 protein. The sample has roughly 190,000 distinct CDR3 sequences, over 25% seen once. Sample: glioma tissue, nonneoplastic brain tissue, or PBMCs (not recorded which). These receptors were obtained from a human donor with low-grade glioma or glioblastoma, undergoing nonglioma brain surgery, or in good health (not recorded which). Each CDR3 is given with its conserved first and last residue. A D gene is named only where the DNA matches it firmly. Expanded clones are given a class, and other clones once, few, many or no size at all.

TRBJ1-5,TRBV12-3/TRBV12-4,.,many,TGTGCCAGCAGTTACAGTATCGATCAGCCCCAGCATTTT,CASSYSIDQPQHF
TRBJ2-1,TRBV12-3/TRBV12-4,TRBD1,few,TGTGCCAGCAGTTTGACAGGGGACGGCGTTGAGCAGTTCTTC,CASSLTGDGVEQFF
TRBJ2-5,TRBV7-7,.,few,TGTGCCAGCAGCTTAGCGCGGGCCGAAGAGACCCAGTACTTC,CASSLARAEETQYF
TRBJ1-2,TRBV18,.,many,TGTGCCAGCTCACCAAGGCAGGGGATCTACACCTTC,CASSPRQGIYTF
TRBJ2-7,TRBV19,.,.,TGTGCCAGTAGTGGGGGGACCGTGGACGAGCAGTACTTC,CASSGGTVDEQYF
TRBJ2-3,TRBV6-2/TRBV6-3,.,many,TGTGCCAGCAGTCCCCTTTACACAGATACGCAGTATTTT,CASSPLYTDTQYF
TRBJ2-7,TRBV27,TRBD1,many,TGTGCCAGCAGTACCCCGGGACAGGGGATGGACGAGCAGTACTTC,CASSTPGQGMDEQYF
TRBJ2-7,TRBV7-2,.,.,TGTGCCAGCAGCCGGGACTCCCCACGGGGTCCAGCGGAATACTACGAGCAGTACTTC,CASSRDSPRGPAEYYEQYF
TRBJ2-1,TRBV12-3/TRBV12-4,TRBD1,few,TGTGCCAGCAGCCCCCGGGGACAGGGGATTAATGAGCAGTTCTTC,CASSPRGQGINEQFF
TRBJ2-7,TRBV7-2,.,many,TGTGCCAGCAGACTGACGGGAGCCTACGAGCAGTACTTC,CASRLTGAYEQYF
TRBJ2-1,TRBV4-3,TRBD2,few,TGCGCCAGCAGCCGCCTAGCGGGAGGCCTGAGCTCCTACAATGAGCAGTTCTTC,CASSRLAGGLSSYNEQFF
TRBJ2-5,TRBV7-2,TRBD2,many,TGTGCCAGCAGCCGAACGACTACCCCGGGGGGAGAGACCCAGTACTTC,CASSRTTTPGGETQYF
TRBJ2-1,TRBV6-2/TRBV6-3,.,many,TGTGCCAGCAGTCCCAGGTGGTATGAGCAGTTCTTC,CASSPRWYEQFF
TRBJ1-5,TRBV19,.,few,TGTGCCAGTAGCCTAGGGCCGGTAGGGAGTCAGCCCCAGCATTTT,CASSLGPVGSQPQHF
TRBJ1-5,TRBV7-2,.,many,TGTGCCAGCAGCGAATTCGGCAATCAGCCCCAGCATTTT,CASSEFGNQPQHF
TRBJ2-5,TRBV4-3,.,many,TGCGCCAGCAGCCAAGTCGGAGGGGGGGAGACCCAGTACTTC,CASSQVGGGETQYF
TRBJ2-5,TRBV27,.,.,TGTGCCAGCAGACCGGGACAAGCGAAAGAGACCCAGTACTTC,CASRPGQAKETQYF
TRBJ1-1,TRBV20-1,.,many,TGCAGTGCTAGAGACCGGACGGACGTAAATGAGTTCTTT,CSARDRTDVNEFF
TRBJ1-5,TRBV19,.,few,TGTGCCAGTAGTCCCGCCGTTGATCAGCCCCAGCATTTT,CASSPAVDQPQHF
TRBJ1-4,TRBV12-3/TRBV12-4,.,many,TGTGCCAGCAGTCCAAGTGGGACCCTGAAACTGAGCCCTGTTTTT,CASSPSGTLKLSPVF
TRBJ1-2,TRBV7-2,.,many,TGTACCAGCAGCTTAGGGACAGAGTATGGCTACACCTTC,CTSSLGTEYGYTF
TRBJ1-5,TRBV20-1,.,many,TGCAGTGCCATACAGGGTCTCAATCAGCCCCAGCATTTT,CSAIQGLNQPQHF
TRBJ1-1,TRBV6-1,.,few,TGTGCCAGCGCCGGGCCTGAAGCTTTCTTT,CASAGPEAFF
TRBJ2-7,TRBV4-2,TRBD1,many,TGTGCCAGCAGCCCAGGCTCCGGGACAGACTACGAGCAGTACTTC,CASSPGSGTDYEQYF
TRBJ1-1,TRBV3-1,.,.,TGTGCCAGCAGCCACGGGGGGCAGGGATGGAGGGGCTACCCTGAAGCTTTCTTT,CASSHGGQGWRGYPEAFF
TRBJ2-1,TRBV20-1,TRBD1,.,TGCAGTGCTATCGGGACAGGGGACTACAATGAGCAGTTCTTC,CSAIGTGDYNEQFF
TRBJ2-7,TRBV20-1,TRBD2,many,TGCAGTGCTCGACTAGCGGGAAACTACGAGCAGTACTTC,CSARLAGNYEQYF
TRBJ2-5,TRBV29-1,TRBD2,.,TGCAGCGTTGCCCAACTAGCGGGCATACAAGAGACCCAGTACTTC,CSVAQLAGIQETQYF
TRBJ2-7,TRBV4-3,TRBD1,few,TGCGCCAGCAGCCAAGAAGGAACAGGGGATGGATCGGCCTACGAGCAGTACTTC,CASSQEGTGDGSAYEQYF
TRBJ2-7,TRBV11-2,TRBD2,.,TGTGCCAGCAGCTTAGTTCCCCAAACTAGCGGGGGGTACGAGCAGTACTTC,CASSLVPQTSGGYEQYF
TRBJ1-5,TRBV27,.,many,TGTGCCAGCAGTTTTTTGGTGGGAGGACAGCCCCAGCATTTT,CASSFLVGGQPQHF
TRBJ2-1,TRBV20-1,TRBD2,many,TGCAGTGCTAGAAGGGGGCTAGCGGGAGTTAGTGAGCAGTTCTTC,CSARRGLAGVSEQFF